This TCR beta chain was profiled in a study of blood T cells in healthy people across ages. This CDR3 is built from 17 residues. The germline V gene encodes CDR1 SGHRS and CDR2 YFSETQ. Trimming cost V 2 bases and J 0 bases, with 12 bases left between them. With a J-beta primer mix and a sample-barcoded 5' primer, a second PCR ran about 7 to 12 cycles. TCRdb used MiXCR to reprocess the 5' RACE reads, holding one entry per CDR3 protein. The data show roughly 680,000 distinct CDR3 sequences, roughly 20% seen once. This TCR was sampled from a man between 65 and 80 years old in good health. This chain uses TRBV5-1 with TRBJ2-6; no reliable D call. Sequences were obtained from blood. The CDR3 DNA reads TGCGCCAGCAGCTTAGAAGGCCTCTCCTCTGGGGCCAACGTCCTGACTTTC. This translates into CASSLEGLSSGANVLTF.